The 22 T cell receptor beta chains in this list originate from one sample, sequenced in a study of T cell changes during pregnancy in multiple sclerosis. Only in-frame clones appear in the TCRdb table, and some are missing; sequencing was by immunoSEQ multiplex PCR. The sample has about 17,000 clones; around 90% are singletons. The sample consisted of CD8+ T cells from peripheral blood mononuclear cells, taken after pregnancy. The receptor source for this set is a female donor in good health, enrolled as a control in a pregnancy study.

V gene TRBV7-6 combines with J gene TRBJ2-1, with 7 bases that match TRBD2. Per the germline V gene, CDR1 is SGHVS and CDR2 is FNYEAQ. The CDR3 contains 15 residues. Unmatched junction bases numbered 6, after V lost 3 bases and J lost 4 bases. CDR3 DNA sequence: TGTGCCAGCAGCTTTGGCGGGAGTAAGTACAATGAGCAGTTCTTC. This translates into CASSFGGSKYNEQFF.

The chain combines TRBV5-6 with TRBJ2-1, with D possibly TRBD2 on 5 matching bases. The CDR3 length is 16 residues. CDR1 and CDR2 (germline): SGHDT, YYEEEE. Between the trimmed V and J ends, which lost 4 bases and 9 bases, there was a span of 23 bases. CDR3 sequence (DNA): TGTGCCAGCAGCCTTCGATTACTAGGCGACTTGGGTGAGCAGTTCTTC. This gives the protein CASSLRLLGDLGEQFF.

The V call is TRBV30, the J call TRBJ2-7; 7 nucleotides line up with TRBD1. The germline V gene encodes CDR1 GTSNPN and CDR2 SVGIG (reference sequence). J gave up 3 bases and V 1 base, and 6 bases lay outside the gene matches. The CDR3 has 14 amino acids. This CDR3 reads CAWSDTGTVYEQYF. In nucleotides, the CDR3 is TGTGCCTGGAGTGACACCGGGACAGTCTACGAGCAGTACTTC. Together with reference TRBV30 and TRBJ2-7, the CDR3 gives the full variable domain: SQTIHQWPATLVQPVGSPLSLECTVEGTSNPNLYWYRQAAGRGLQLLFYSVGIGQISSEVPQNLSASRPQDRQFILSSKKLLLSDSGFYLCAWSDTGTVYEQYFGPGTRLTVT.

The chain couples TRBV7-2 to TRBJ2-5; 11 bases are a match to TRBD2. This CDR3 contains 18 residues. Germline CDR1 SGHTA, CDR2 FQGNSA. Losses at the gene ends were 1 base for V and 5 bases for J; bases not matched to a gene: 12. The CDR3 loop reads CASSLELAGGLASETQYF. CDR3 DNA: TGTGCCAGCAGCTTAGAGCTAGCGGGGGGTCTGGCTTCGGAGACCCAGTACTTC.

The chain carries TRBV9 and TRBJ2-1, with TRBD2 matching over 9 bases. The CDR3 totals 17 residues. Per the germline V gene, CDR1 is SGDLS and CDR2 is YYNGEE. Trimming took 10 bases from V and 0 from J; bases not matched to a gene: 14. This chain's CDR3 is CALPGGGAVSSYNEQFF. The CDR3 nucleotides are TGTGCCCTACCGGGCGGGGGGGCCGTAAGCTCCTACAATGAGCAGTTCTTC.

The V gene is TRBV6-1, the J gene TRBJ2-1; 9 nucleotides align to TRBD2. The CDR3 consists of 12 residues. V was pared by 6 bases and J by 10 bases, with 4 bases of the junction left unmatched. Per germline, CDR1 MNHNS and CDR2 SASEGT. Here the CDR3 reads CASRGLAGEQFF. CDR3 bases: TGTGCCAGCAGAGGGCTAGCGGGGGAGCAGTTCTTC.

This chain uses TRBV5-4 with TRBJ2-3; 9 nucleotides match TRBD2. This CDR3 is 12 amino acids long. Trimming removed 5 bases from V and 14 bases from J; junction bases left unmatched: 9. CDR1 is SGHNT, CDR2 YYREEE, per germline (reference sequence). The CDR3 spells CASSKTSGRWYF. The CDR3 coding sequence is TGTGCCAGCAGTAAGACTAGCGGTCGCTGGTATTTT.

The chain has TRBV7-9 and TRBJ1-2; D uncertain. In germline, CDR1 is SEHNR, CDR2 FQNEAQ (reference sequence). The CDR3 is made up of 11 amino acids. V dropped 1 base and J dropped 8 bases, with 5 bases sitting between them. The CDR3 nucleotides read TGTGCCAGCAGCTTAGGCGGGGGCTACACCTTC. Translation: CASSLGGGYTF. The entire variable domain, with the rest obtained from reference TRBV7-9 and TRBJ1-2, is as follows: DTGVSQNPRHKITKRGQNVTFRCDPISEHNRLYWYRQTLGQGPEFLTYFQNEAQLEKSRLLSDRFSAERPKGSFSTLEIQRTEQGDSAMYLCASSLGGGYTFGSGTRLTVV.

V usage is TRBV27 and J usage is TRBJ2-3, with 10 bases fitting TRBD2. With 6 bases clipped from V and 5 bases from J, the junction kept 8 bases outside the gene matches. The CDR3 length is 15 residues. Per the germline V gene, CDR1 is MNHEY and CDR2 is SMNVEV (reference sequence). The CDR3 spells CASSRSSGGGDTQYF. The CDR3 coding sequence is TGTGCCAGCAGCCGATCTAGCGGGGGTGGAGATACGCAGTATTTT.

The CDR3 sequence: CASSSGGRPYEQYF. The DNA for the CDR3 is TGTGCCAGCAGCTCCGGGGGGCGCCCCTACGAGCAGTACTTC. V and J are TRBV5-4 and TRBJ2-7; possibly TRBD2 for D (7 bases). V lost 3 bases and J lost 2, with 12 bases in between. CDR1 and CDR2 from the germline V gene are SGHNT and YYREEE (reference sequence). The CDR3 length is 14 residues.

V usage is TRBV2 and J usage is TRBJ2-7; 8 bases map to TRBD1. V lost 2 bases to trimming and J lost 0 bases; unmatched junction nucleotides: 0. This CDR3 comprises 14 residues. Germline V gene lookup returns CDR1 SNHLY and CDR2 FYNNEI. The CDR3 bases are TGTGCCAGCAGTGAACAGGGGGCCTCCTACGAGCAGTACTTC. It specifies CASSEQGASYEQYF.

In DNA, the CDR3 is TGTGCCAGTCCCACTAGCGGTGGGGGAAATGAGCAGTTCTTC. It translates to CASPTSGGGNEQFF. The chain links TRBV2 to TRBJ2-1, with TRBD2 matching 8 bases. J gave up 7 bases and V 9 bases, and 11 bases lay outside the gene matches. Germline V gene sequence: CDR1 SNHLY, CDR2 FYNNEI. This CDR3 has 14 residues.

V is TRBV6-4 and J is TRBJ2-3; 10 bases agree with TRBD2. After removal of 5 bases from V and 0 bases from J, the junction contained 2 bases not matched to a gene. Germline V CDR1 and CDR2: MRHNA, SNTAGT. The CDR3 has 15 residues. The CDR3 reads CASSLTSGSTDTQYF. CDR3 DNA: TGTGCCAGCAGTCTGACTAGCGGGAGCACAGATACGCAGTATTTT.

The chain employs TRBV29-1 and TRBJ2-1; 7 bases agree with TRBD2. CDR1 SQVTM and CDR2 ANQGSEA come from the germline V gene. The junction had 4 bases not matched to a gene; V was cut back by 1 base and J by 10 bases. CDR3 length: 12 amino acids. CDR3 coding DNA: TGCAGCGTTGAAGGACTAGCAAGGGAGCAGTTCTTC. Its translation is CSVEGLAREQFF.

This sequence joins TRBV19 and TRBJ1-5, with D possibly TRBD1 on 6 matching bases. The germline CDR1 and CDR2 sequences are LNHDA and SQIVND (reference sequence). This CDR3 has 16 amino acids. Trimming took off 3 bases at V and 3 bases at J, with 15 bases between the two ends. The CDR3 region has the DNA TGTGCCAGTAGTATTCCCGGGGGGGCCATCAATCAGCCCCAGCATTTT. This gives the protein CASSIPGGAINQPQHF.

The chain links TRBV14 to TRBJ1-1, with 9 positions matching TRBD1. V shed 4 bases and J 8 bases; nucleotides not matched to a gene: 14. The CDR3 runs 16 residues. The germline gives CDR1 SGHDN, CDR2 FVKESK. CDR3 loop: CASSPSPGQGVLEAFF. For the CDR3, the DNA is TGTGCCAGCAGCCCGTCCCCGGGACAGGGCGTTTTGGAAGCTTTCTTT.

The chain carries TRBV27 and TRBJ2-1; 8 nucleotides line up with TRBD2. This CDR3 has 15 residues. CDR1 is MNHEY, CDR2 SMNVEV, per germline (reference sequence). The trim removed 3 bases at V and 3 bases at J, leaving 4 bases unmatched. The CDR3 DNA sequence: TGTGCCAGCAGTTTGGTAGCGGGAAGCTACAATGAGCAGTTCTTC. Protein product: CASSLVAGSYNEQFF.

V is TRBV5-4 and J is TRBJ2-7, with 10 bases that match TRBD1. The CDR3 covers 14 residues. Germline V lookup: CDR1 SGHNT, CDR2 YYREEE (reference sequence). V trimming: 4 bases; J trimming: 4 bases; junction bases outside the gene matches: 5. The CDR3 coding sequence is TGTGCCAGCAGCCGGGACAGGGGATCTTACGAGCAGTACTTC. This encodes CASSRDRGSYEQYF.

The chain carries TRBV15 and TRBJ1-2; the D gene is possibly TRBD1 (5 bases). V gave up 5 bases and J gave up 7 bases, with 14 bases separating them. CDR3 length equals 13 residues. The germline gives CDR1 LNHNV, CDR2 YYDKDF (reference sequence). CDR3 protein: CATSAIWGSGYTF. The CDR3 bases are TGTGCCACCAGCGCAATTTGGGGCTCTGGCTACACCTTC.

This chain joins TRBV5-4 and TRBJ1-6; 7 nucleotides line up with TRBD1. Germline loops: CDR1 SGHNT, CDR2 YYREEE (reference sequence). After removal of 2 bases from V and 6 bases from J, the junction contained 2 bases not matched to a gene. The CDR3 is made up of 14 amino acids. For the CDR3, the DNA is TGTGCCAGCAGCTTACGACAGGGTAATTCACCCCTCCACTTT. As protein: CASSLRQGNSPLHF.

V is TRBV7-9 and J is TRBJ1-4; TRBD1 agrees at 7 bases. This CDR3 is built from 12 residues. Germline V gives CDR1 SEHNR, CDR2 FQNEAQ (reference sequence). V lost 3 bases to trimming and J lost 11 bases; unmatched junction nucleotides: 3. Here the CDR3 reads CASSLGGQKLFF. DNA of the CDR3: TGTGCCAGCAGCTTGGGGGGACAGAAACTGTTTTTT.

This chain uses TRBV15 with TRBJ1-1, with a tentative D call TRBD1 (5 bases). Germline V gene sequence: CDR1 LNHNV, CDR2 YYDKDF (reference sequence). Between the trimmed V and J ends, which lost 3 bases and 3 bases, there was a span of 8 bases. The CDR3 contains 13 residues. The CDR3 sequence: CATSSDSHTEAFF. The CDR3 DNA follows: TGTGCCACCAGCAGCGACAGCCACACTGAAGCTTTCTTT.